This T cell receptor beta chain is drawn from a study of identical twins (dated by TCRdb to 2016 to 2017). Broadly, across the study: To test whether fetal clonotypes persist, the study used deep sequencing on TCR alpha and beta repertoires from monozygotic twins, unrelated adults of various ages, and cord blood. To rule out contamination, replicate twin experiments were performed at different times with different library preparation protocols. The paper's findings and limits, for the study overall: Fewer insertions were carried by abundant cord blood beta clonotypes, a similar but weaker trend appeared in young adult naive repertoires, and no such trend appeared in memory repertoires. Out-of-frame TCR alpha sharing in monozygotic twins was systematically underestimated by recombination models, whereas sharing between unrelated individuals was in agreement with the recombination models. Because the same donors could not be followed over many years, conclusions were based on cross-sectional statistical analysis. Compared with coincidental sharing between unrelated individuals, an excess of low generation-probability sequences was observed among out-of-frame TCR alpha sequences shared between twins. Invariant T cells such as MAIT and iNKT could partly confound zero-insertion analyses, though diverse VJ usage argued against this for most clonotypes. The excess sharing between twins in beta out-of-frame sequences was weaker because fewer shared sequences reduced the signal-to-noise ratio.

Regarding this clonotype: Its antigen is unknown. Base qualities are missing; no much larger clone stands one base away.

Every donor was a healthy Caucasian. Three pairs of female monozygotic twins, all aged roughly 18 to 30 years, made up the twin cohort. Using Miltenyi CD45RO+ enrichment and human naive T-cell isolation kits, memory (CD45RO+) and naive T cells were isolated from PBMC. The V and J ends are trimmed by 4 bases and 5 bases, leaving 12 bases between them. The CDR3 holds 14 amino acids from the cysteine to the phenylalanine. Of all the DNA, just the CDR3 is kept, 42 bases in frame from base 1. CDR1 is given as SGHKS and CDR2 as YYEKEE, both from the germline V gene (reference sequence). Receptor amplification or capture employed 5' RACE. The listed sequencing device is Illumina HiSeq 2000. Template switching added a universal primer binding site, and the final cDNA carried a unique molecular identifier that allowed TCR cDNA molecules to be counted accurately. Specific primers in the conserved constant-segment region were used to synthesize first-strand cDNA for the TCR alpha and beta chains. Each cDNA library was double barcoded, with a SMART-Mk sample barcode plus Illumina barcodes, to control for contamination. TruSeq adapter sequences and Illumina sample barcodes were added in two successive PCR steps. Sequencing of the TCR alpha and beta cDNA libraries was done on the Illumina HiSeq platform using custom primers. The original methods were these. Raw reads were processed with MiGEC to extract unique molecular identifiers, and MiXCR was used to determine CDR3 positions. For each individual, recombination models were inferred using an EM algorithm with the repgenHMM and IGoR tools. Shared clonotypes were analyzed with the tcR package in R, and sharing was normalized by the product of cloneset sizes. To study raw recombination without the effects of thymic and clonal selection, out-of-frame nonproductive sequences were analyzed. TCRdb cleaned the public reads at Q25 with fastp, built clones with MiXCR and kept in-frame beta chains. Rows merge per CDR3 protein into single entries with the most common DNA and genes. The V and J calls were not made by the authors but by TCRdb's processing. In all, the sample holds hundreds of thousands of distinct CDR3 sequences, and around 6.6% of those were seen once. The leading ten clones occupy 3.5% to 4% of the sample.

These sequences were also reported in another study, on yellow fever vaccine responses in identical twins. The second investigation adds: According to the authors, in identical twins the way T cells responded to vaccination appeared partly convergent and partly personalized. In identical twins, the study followed T cell clones that responded to the vaccine with precision.

The chain joins TRBV5-5 to TRBJ1-4; 5 matching bases give a weak D call of TRBD1. Input material: memory (CD45RO+) T cells sorted from blood. Per the publication, the cell subset or site label means: CD45RO+ enriched T cells. This receptor was obtained from a woman aged 18-35 years in good health. The CDR3 here reads CASSTLGGNEKLFF. The DNA sequence is given as TGTGCCAGCAGCACCTTGGGGGGGAATGAAAAACTGTTTTTT.